This T cell receptor (beta chain) was observed in a study of cytomegalovirus exposure and HLA in healthy donors (dated 2017 in TCRdb). Describing the broader study: An earlier analysis of more than 550 of the donors reported 276 Gb of sequence data and around 120 million unique TCR beta sequences obtained from 150 million to 200 million T cells. All discovery cohort repertoires had been generated using a single sequencing platform. Of the 398 genotyped donors, roughly 85% fell in the genetic ancestry cluster associated with self-reported Caucasian donors. Because of strong linkage in the cohort, four or five DR-DQ haplotypes were treated as single units for association and clustering. An early release that covered about 600 HLA-typed donors contained about 300 gigabases of sequencing data and tens of millions of unique TCR sequences. To decide whether each TCR beta V gene segment behaved as functional or pseudogenic, an earlier analysis of some 540 of the donors relied on high-throughput TCR beta sequencing. Donor age, sex, ethnicity and CMV serostatus were compiled alongside the repertoire data. High-throughput TCR immunosequencing, statistical association of individual TCRs with disease status, and machine learning were combined to predict cytomegalovirus infection status. Rather than drawing on any new phenotypic data, the later analysis identified candidate immune exposures from TCR beta sequences and the way those sequences occurred across donors. A later analysis re-examined previously published TCR beta repertoires from roughly 720 donors and added high-resolution HLA genotyping to investigate patterns of TCR occurrence. Among roughly 400 genotyped donors of the cohort, an average of approximately 220,000 unique TCR beta nucleotide sequences was sequenced per donor, of which 15% to 20% were non-productive. Besides the first cohort of more than 650 subjects, a separate validation cohort made up of over 100 different subjects was used. Typing coverage varied by locus: roughly 629-630 donors for A, B, C, DRB1 and DQB1; approximately 500 for DQA1; approximately 610 for DPA1; around 490 for DPB1. The study profiled the T cell repertoires of 550 to 700 subjects by immunosequencing and related them to cytomegalovirus serostatus. The aim of the study was to test whether cataloging public T cell receptors could identify signatures of past pathogen exposure. Genome-wide SNP genotypes for about three fifths of the roughly 670 donors were used in a later genetic analysis, which treated that subset as a discovery cohort. Class I and class II HLA loci were covered by the typing at four-digit resolution. The research as a whole found: An association between a missense DCLRE1C variant and V-gene and J-gene trimming of TCR beta chains was found in a later genetic analysis and replicated in an independent cohort. A few of the identified cytomegalovirus-associated TCR beta chains were confirmed in vitro to be specific for cytomegalovirus antigens. In a later analysis, TCR association rates were found to vary across HLA loci, with the most associated TCRs seen for DRB1 alleles and the fewest for HLA-C alleles. In a later analysis, several top co-occurrence clusters were reported to appear linked to parvovirus B19, influenza, CMV and Epstein-Barr virus. Specific HLA alleles were associated with roughly 17,000 TCR beta sequences at a false discovery rate of 0.05 in a later analysis. Because some donors lacked HLA typing at each locus, the association tests relied only on the typed subset. Because counts were too low, 15 to 20 rarely observed V segments, including chromosome 9 orphons, were left out of the earlier analysis of several hundred of the donors. Because the 87-base-pair reads could not distinguish some IMGT-functional V segments, including TRBV6-2 and TRBV6-3, those segments were excluded. When HLA alleles, especially DR and DQ, strongly co-occurred, attributing TCR associations to individual alleles was difficult. Broadly in line with IMGT annotations, most TCR beta V segments showed up in productive rearrangements about 90% or about 30% of the time in an earlier analysis of around 550 of the donors. Cytomegalovirus status was reported to be diagnosed by the classifier with high specificity and sensitivity in both the original and validation cohorts. Most TCR sequences were seen in very few donors, while some public TCRs were found in many individuals. The authors suggested that the approach could potentially be generalized to other disease states and immunological phenotypes. Only TCR beta chains were sequenced in this cohort, and the absence of alpha or paired-chain data limited detectable features. Most CMV-associated TCR beta chains appeared to be HLA-restricted in a later analysis, and the HLA associations seemed to be driven largely by CMV exposure. Linkage disequilibrium might explain the correlated functional status among segregating V segments, but an unknown experimental factor could not be ruled out. The only immune exposure information available for the cohort was CMV serostatus. According to a later genetic analysis, donors in an Asian-associated ancestry cluster had fewer N-insertions in productive TCRs than the roughly 660-donor mean. A further reported finding was that TCR beta sequences accurately predicted the HLA-A and HLA-B alleles for most subjects in the first cohort. The sequencing pipeline was judged likely to have produced a cluster of highly shared sequence variants as a technical artifact. A later analysis found that HLA-associated TCR beta chains were more clonally expanded and had lower generation probabilities than equally common non-associated chains. The study listed approximately 160 TCR beta chains as associated with cytomegalovirus. Presence/absence analyses assumed roughly uniform sequencing depth across donors, an assumption that may not hold.

Sequences MDHEN (CDR1) and SYDVKM (CDR2) are obtained from the germline V gene. The trim is 5 bases for V and 5 bases for J, with a gap of 4 bases between the germline ends. The CDR3 holds 11 amino acids from the cysteine to the phenylalanine. Solely the CDR3 DNA is kept, with 33 bases framed from the first base. With respect to this clone: The clone's antigen remains unknown. No per-base quality is available; no much larger clone lies one base away.

Library preparation was by the immunoSEQ multiplex PCR assay. A mixture of 60 forward primers for TCR Vbeta segments and 13 reverse primers for TCR Jbeta segments was used in the multiplex PCR. The CDR3 region of rearranged TCR beta genes was amplified from genomic DNA with a multiplex PCR assay. On the Illumina HiSeq System, the amplified TCR beta libraries were sequenced as 87-base-pair reads. Turning to the authors' computational methods: A later analysis tallied around 80 million unique TCR beta chains across the 700 or so repertoires, and around 9.9 million of those chains were shared by two or more donors. Raw reads were error-corrected and collapsed into unique sequences by a nearest-neighbor algorithm in which closely related sequences were merged to remove PCR and sequencing errors. Alignment of CDR3 sequences to IMGT reference sequences was used to assign V, D and J gene segments. For a sequence to be retained, a match of at least six nucleotides was required to both a V gene segment and a J gene segment. A rearrangement counted as productive if the CDR3 had no stop codons and remained in frame with V and J, and every other rearrangement counted as non-productive. CDR3 was defined by IMGT convention, running from the second conserved V-encoded cysteine to the conserved J-encoded phenylalanine. Sequences without an unambiguous match to a single V gene segment were excluded from the earlier analysis of about 600 of the donors. In an earlier analysis of about 590 of the donors, a V segment was called functional when productive rearrangements were above 56.7%, and segregating when the standard deviation between donors exceeded 5%. A statistical classification framework was built for diagnosing cytomegalovirus status from the catalog of TCR beta chain sequences. A later analysis assigned V and J genes by comparing TCR nucleotide sequences with IMGT/GENE-DB human TR gene sequences. In a later analysis, CDR3 sequences and most-parsimonious VDJ recombination scenarios were assigned using the TCRdist pipeline. In a later analysis, each TCR beta chain was defined by its CDR3 amino acid sequence together with its V-gene family, and reads without a unique V-gene family were excluded. In a later analysis, some 600 highly shared, low-generation-probability nucleotide sequences were removed to address suspected cross-contamination and a sequencing artifact. In a later analysis, a clonal expansion index was calculated for each public chain from normalized within-repertoire ranks of inferred template counts. Generation probabilities in a later analysis came from a VDJ recombination model fitted to out-of-frame rearrangements, and those results were checked against IGoR. In a later analysis, TCR-TCR, TCR-HLA and TCR-CMV co-occurrence was scored with hypergeometric tests, and a repertoire-size bias correction was applied to TCR pairs. A later analysis estimated false discovery rates by permuting HLA or CMV assignments 20 times. In a later analysis, co-occurring TCRs were grouped with DBSCAN, and TCRdist sequence similarity was added when clustering was performed within HLA-allele-positive subsets. Co-occurrence clustering excluded repertoires with fewer than 30,000 or more than 120,000 public chains, plus five with anomalous nucleotide sharing. In its TCRdb copy, this immuneACCESS table keeps in-frame sequences only and misses some clones. Where compared with another copy, unresolved V genes explain less than half of these, and the others have no known cause. From that table come the V and J calls and clone size; the DNA was used to work out D and trimming. The sample yields about 160,000 clones; roughly 80% were counted once. The top ten clones comprise less than 4.5% of the sample.

The cohort comprised under 700 healthy bone marrow donors. Cohort members were all nominally healthy when sampled, although unrecorded immune exposures were likely present. The donor was CMV seropositive and was included in the group of 250 to 300 seropositive cohort members. A peripheral blood sample was provided by each donor, and peripheral blood mononuclear cells were used for TCR beta sequencing. The Qiagen DNeasy Blood Extraction Kit was used to extract genomic DNA from the blood cell samples. The receptor's source is a man aged 25-40 years in good health and CMV-seropositive. The chain uses TRBV28 and TRBJ2-1; no D gene can be assigned with confidence. The source material was PBMCs. The CDR3 loop reads CASSVNNEQFF. Read as DNA, the sequence is TGTGCCAGCAGTGTAAACAATGAGCAGTTCTTC.